This T cell receptor (beta chain) was sequenced in a study of blood T cell repertoires in COVID-19. Across the whole study: Sources were T cells, B-cell-depleted T cells, or PBMCs; the material itself was cDNA or gDNA.

One Seattle source followed patients from active infection through their disease course. V dropped 5 bases and J dropped 5; count of bases not matched to a gene: 8. This CDR3 region has 15 residues. Germline V gene data show CDR1 as MNHEY and CDR2 as SMNVEV (reference sequence). In the study's own analysis: By means of reference gene primer amplification, nucleated cell counts were estimated. Assay: immunoSEQ multiplex PCR; the TCRdb copy retains only in-frame clones and omits some. Clone size and V and J calls were adopted from that table, with D and trimming inferred from the DNA. Of 140,000 to 150,000 clones in the sample, roughly 90% are singletons; the top ten hold roughly 2.5%.

Sequencing was performed on peripheral blood. This TCR was recovered from a human donor with COVID-19, enrolled during active disease. The donor label of this sample is uncertain. The chain uses TRBV27 and TRBJ2-7; 11 bases agree with TRBD2. In DNA, the CDR3 is TGTGCCAGCAGTGTAATAGCGGGAGGGTCTAACGAGCAGTACTTC. Protein sequence: CASSVIAGGSNEQYF.